This entry lists 22 T cell receptor beta chains sequenced from one sample in a study of blood T cells in healthy people across ages (dated by TCRdb to about 2015). Libraries were made using 5' RACE. The reads were generated on an Illumina HiSeq 2500. A second PCR of about 7 to 12 cycles was run with a J-beta primer mix and a sample-barcoded 5' primer. The public sequencing data were trimmed at Q25 with fastp and processed into clonotypes with MiXCR by TCRdb, which kept only in-frame beta chains. Each entry merges the rows of one CDR3 protein and shows their most common DNA and genes. In all, the sample holds around 800,000 distinct CDR3 sequences, and 20% to 30% of those were seen once. The ten largest clones capture approximately 2.9% of the sample. The same data also contributed to another study, on T cells of mothers and their children.

Sequencing input: blood. The receptor source for this set is a boy between 10 and 17 years old in good health.

The rearrangement joins TRBV10-3 to TRBJ1-1; the D is unclear. The CDR3 contains 14 residues. V lost 0 bases, J lost 11 bases, and 16 bases lay in between. Per the germline V gene, CDR1 is ENHRY and CDR2 is SYGVKD. In DNA form, the CDR3 reads TGTGCCATCAGTGAGTCGACTCATCTGAGGGCGGCTTTCTTT. Protein sequence: CAISESTHLRAAFF.

CDR3 protein: CSAPDSPRETQYF. The CDR3 bases are TGCAGTGCCCCGGACTCTCCTCGGGAGACCCAGTACTTC. The chain is built from TRBV20-1 and TRBJ2-1; D possibly corresponds to TRBD2 (5 bases). The end of the DNA is better explained by TRBJ2-5, so the J call may be wrong. CDR1 and CDR2 from the germline V gene are DFQATT and SNEGSKA (reference sequence). The CDR3 contains 13 residues.

This sequence joins TRBV6-5 and TRBJ2-2; 16 bases map to TRBD2. The V and J ends lost 4 bases and 11 bases, in that order; junction bases with no gene match: 4. Germline CDR1 is MNHEY and CDR2 is SVGAGI. This CDR3 has 15 residues. CDR3 coding DNA: TGTGCCAGCAGTTTTGGGACTAGCGGGGGGGCAGAGCTGTTTTTT. Translating gives CASSFGTSGGAELFF.

This clonotype turned up a few times. This rearrangement joins TRBV4-1 to TRBJ2-4; 7 nucleotides agree with TRBD2. This CDR3 is 16 amino acids long. The V segment lost 1 base and the J segment 1 base; nucleotides outside the gene matches: 4. The germline CDR1 and CDR2 sequences are MGHRA and YSYEKL. DNA of the CDR3: TGCGCCAGCAGCCAAGGGGGGGGTAAGGCCAAAAACATTCAGTACTTC. Residues: CASSQGGGKAKNIQYF.

The rearrangement uses TRBV7-2 and TRBJ1-6, with 7 bases identical to TRBD1. The junction had 8 bases not matched to a gene; V was cut back by 3 bases and J by 9 bases. CDR1 SGHTA and CDR2 FQGNSA come from the germline V gene. The CDR3 is made up of 15 amino acids. CDR3 residues: CASSFDRGPGSPLHF. CDR3 DNA: TGTGCCAGCAGCTTTGATAGGGGGCCGGGTTCACCCCTCCACTTT.

The chain uses TRBV30 and TRBJ2-7, with 11 positions matching TRBD2. This CDR3 is 15 amino acids long. V was clipped by 4 bases and J by 6 bases; unmatched bases: 11. Germline V gene lookup returns CDR1 GTSNPN and CDR2 SVGIG (reference sequence). CDR3 sequence: CAWTTNWGTSGEQYF. The CDR3 nucleotides read TGTGCCTGGACCACGAACTGGGGGACTAGCGGCGAGCAGTACTTC. Combining the CDR3 with reference TRBV30 and TRBJ2-7 gives the whole variable domain SQTIHQWPATLVQPVGSPLSLECTVEGTSNPNLYWYRQAAGRGLQLLFYSVGIGQISSEVPQNLSASRPQDRQFILSSKKLLLSDSGFYLCAWTTNWGTSGEQYFGPGTRLTVT.

V is TRBV7-9 and J is TRBJ1-1; TRBD1 agrees at 7 bases. Germline V gene lookup returns CDR1 SEHNR and CDR2 FQNEAQ (reference sequence). J lost 4 bases, V lost 5 bases, and 7 bases had no gene match. There are 14 residues in the CDR3. CDR3 loop: CASSPDPGGTEAFF. CDR3 sequence (DNA): TGTGCCAGCAGCCCCGACCCAGGGGGCACTGAAGCTTTCTTT.

The chain combines TRBV2 with TRBJ2-1; 9 nucleotides align to TRBD1. The DNA end is more similar to TRBJ2-7, so the J call may be wrong. In germline, CDR1 is SNHLY, CDR2 FYNNEI. The CDR3 spans 15 residues. CDR3 region: CASRAGQGPHYEQYF. In DNA, the CDR3 is TGTGCCAGCAGGGCTGGACAGGGGCCCCACTACGAGCAGTACTTC.

This clonotype has a handful of counts. The genes are TRBV28 and TRBJ2-5; 12 nucleotides agree with TRBD2. Germline-derived CDR1 and CDR2 are MDHEN and SYDVKM. The CDR3 contains 15 residues. Losses at the gene ends were 4 bases for V and 2 bases for J; bases not matched to a gene: 2. CDR3 sequence: CASSYGTSGQETQYF. The CDR3 DNA is TGTGCCAGCAGTTATGGGACTAGCGGGCAAGAGACCCAGTACTTC.

This clonotype has only a few counts. The chain combines TRBV6-5 with TRBJ1-1; no clear D. With 4 bases removed from V and 5 bases from J, the gap between germline ends came to 5 bases. Per germline, CDR1 MNHEY and CDR2 SVGAGI. There are 11 residues in the CDR3. DNA for the CDR3: TGTGCCAGCAGTTCGCGAACTGAAGCTTTCTTT. Translation gives CASSSRTEAFF.

The chain links TRBV4-2 to TRBJ1-1; tentatively, D is TRBD1 (6 bases). CDR1 is LGHNA and CDR2 is YNFKEQ in the germline V gene. The V gene lost 6 bases and the J gene lost 6 bases, with 17 bases spanning the gap. CDR3 length: 14 amino acids. The CDR3 here is CASSQKTGWAEAFF. CDR3 DNA sequence: TGTGCCAGCAGTCAGAAAACAGGGTGGGCTGAAGCTTTCTTT.

This chain joins TRBV12-3 or TRBV12-4 and TRBJ2-7, with 11 bases aligning to TRBD2. CDR3 length: 15 amino acids. Unmatched junction bases numbered 6, after V lost 3 bases and J lost 5 bases. The CDR3 sequence: CASSFQTSGANEQYF. In DNA form, the CDR3 reads TGTGCCAGCAGTTTCCAGACTAGCGGGGCCAACGAGCAGTACTTC.

The J gene is TRBJ1-1, the V gene TRBV12-5; D ambiguous. The CDR3 runs to 18 residues. V was cut by 0 bases and J by 4 bases, with 21 bases left in between. Germline V gene lookup returns CDR1 LGHNT and CDR2 FRNRAP. This CDR3 is CASGLVAGKRAVVTEAFF. The CDR3 DNA is TGTGCTAGTGGTTTGGTTGCCGGGAAAAGAGCCGTTGTCACTGAAGCTTTCTTT. The full variable domain, in which reference TRBV12-5 and TRBJ1-1 provide the parts outside the CDR3, is DARVTQTPRHKVTEMGQEVTMRCQPILGHNTVFWYRQTMMQGLELLAYFRNRAPLDDSGMPKDRFSAEMPDATLATLKIQPSEPRDSAVYFCASGLVAGKRAVVTEAFFGQGTRLTVV.

The rearrangement uses TRBV24-1 and TRBJ2-1; D is uncertain. The CDR3 spans 11 residues. In germline, CDR1 is KGHDR, CDR2 SFDVKD. V was cut by 5 bases and J by 6 bases, with 4 bases left in between. Here the CDR3 reads CATSVGNEQFF. The CDR3 bases are TGTGCCACCAGTGTCGGCAATGAGCAGTTCTTC.

This clonotype was seen a handful of times. The chain is built from TRBV28 and TRBJ2-7; no clear D. The CDR3 is 13 residues long. The V end was cut by 10 bases, the J end by 0 bases, with 13 bases between. Germline loops: CDR1 MDHEN, CDR2 SYDVKM. The DNA of the CDR3 is TGTGCCACGGTACGGAGCTACTCCTACGAGCAGTACTTC. Amino acids: CATVRSYSYEQYF.

The chain is built from TRBV13 and TRBJ2-3; 9 bases are a match to TRBD2. Unmatched junction bases numbered 4, after V lost 4 bases and J lost 2 bases. The germline V gene has CDR1 PRHDT and CDR2 FYEKMQ (reference sequence). The CDR3 consists of 15 residues. The CDR3 nucleotides are TGTGCCAGCAGCTCTAGCGGGGATGACACAGATACGCAGTATTTT. Encoded protein: CASSSSGDDTDTQYF.

The rearrangement links TRBV6-1 to TRBJ1-1, with a weak D call TRBD1 (6 bases). The germline V gene encodes CDR1 MNHNS and CDR2 SASEGT. The CDR3 spans 14 residues. V lost 11 bases, J lost 0 bases, and 16 bases lay in between. CDR3 DNA sequence: TGTGCCGCAAATCGGGCAGGGGTGAACACTGAAGCTTTCTTT. It is translated as CAANRAGVNTEAFF.

The chain couples TRBV27 to TRBJ2-5; D is unresolved. The CDR3 has 14 residues. Between the trimmed V and J ends, which lost 4 bases and 0 bases, there was a span of 9 bases. Germline V lookup: CDR1 MNHEY, CDR2 SMNVEV (reference sequence). In DNA form, the CDR3 reads TGTGCCAGCAGTTCGTCACAGTACCAAGAGACCCAGTACTTC. Its protein is CASSSSQYQETQYF.

V gene TRBV10-3 combines with J gene TRBJ1-4; a possible D gene is TRBD1 (6 bases). The CDR3 contains 16 residues. Germline CDR1 ENHRY, CDR2 SYGVKD. Trimming stripped 4 bases from V and 2 bases from J, with 14 bases between. The CDR3 sequence: CAISGSGAWTNEKLFF. The CDR3 DNA follows: TGTGCCATCAGTGGATCGGGGGCTTGGACTAATGAAAAACTGTTTTTT.

The chain joins TRBV7-9 to TRBJ1-2; D not certain. CDR1 SEHNR and CDR2 FQNEAQ come from the germline V gene (reference sequence). V lost 0 bases, J lost 1 base, and 12 bases lay in between. This CDR3 contains 16 residues. The CDR3 DNA reads TGTGCCAGCAGCTTAGCGTCCCTACAGCATAACTATGGCTACACCTTC. Its protein is CASSLASLQHNYGYTF. Filled out from reference TRBV7-9 and TRBJ1-2, the complete variable domain reads DTGVSQNPRHKITKRGQNVTFRCDPISEHNRLYWYRQTLGQGPEFLTYFQNEAQLEKSRLLSDRFSAERPKGSFSTLEIQRTEQGDSAMYLCASSLASLQHNYGYTFGSGTRLTVV.

This clonotype was counted ten times or more. V and J are TRBV6-4 and TRBJ2-1; 9 nucleotides agree with TRBD2. The V and J ends lost 2 bases and 4 bases, in that order; junction bases with no gene match: 3. Germline values: CDR1 MRHNA, CDR2 SNTAGT. This CDR3 comprises 15 residues. The CDR3 here is CASSDGAGGYNEQFF. CDR3 DNA sequence: TGTGCCAGCAGTGACGGAGCGGGAGGTTACAATGAGCAGTTCTTC.

This clonotype was counted many times. V and J are TRBV11-2 and TRBJ2-5; 15 bases match TRBD2. The J call may be mistaken, given a closer DNA end match to TRBJ2-7. Germline V gene data show CDR1 as SGHAT and CDR2 as FQNNGV. CDR3 size: 16 residues. CDR3 nucleotides: TGTGCCAGCAGCAAAGGGACTAGCGGGGGGTACTACGAGCAGTACTTC. As protein: CASSKGTSGGYYEQYF.